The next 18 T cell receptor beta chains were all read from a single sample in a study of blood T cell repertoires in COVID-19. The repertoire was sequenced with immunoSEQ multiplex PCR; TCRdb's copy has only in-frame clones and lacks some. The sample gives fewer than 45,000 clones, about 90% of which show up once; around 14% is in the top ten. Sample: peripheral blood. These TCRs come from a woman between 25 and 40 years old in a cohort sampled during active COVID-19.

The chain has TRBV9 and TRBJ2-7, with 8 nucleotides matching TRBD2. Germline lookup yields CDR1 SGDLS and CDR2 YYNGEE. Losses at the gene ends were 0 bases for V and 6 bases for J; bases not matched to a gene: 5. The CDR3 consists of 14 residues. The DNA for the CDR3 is TGTGCCAGCAGCGTAGGAGCGGGAGCGGGCGAGCAGTACTTC. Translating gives CASSVGAGAGEQYF.

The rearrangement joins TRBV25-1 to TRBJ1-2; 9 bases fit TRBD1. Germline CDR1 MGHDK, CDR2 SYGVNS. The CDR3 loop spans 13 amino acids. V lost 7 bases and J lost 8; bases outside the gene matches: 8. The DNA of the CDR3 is TGTGCCAGCACCTGGGGACAGGGCGGCGGCTACACCTTC. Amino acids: CASTWGQGGGYTF.

Here the CDR3 DNA reads TGTGCCAGTAGCGTGACAGGCCCCACCGCATTCGGCTACACCTTC. It translates to CASSVTGPTAFGYTF. The chain employs TRBV19 and TRBJ1-2; D is perhaps TRBD1 (6 bases). Germline loops: CDR1 LNHDA, CDR2 SQIVND (reference sequence). V was trimmed by 6 bases and J by 8 bases, leaving 22 bases between them. CDR3 length equals 15 residues.

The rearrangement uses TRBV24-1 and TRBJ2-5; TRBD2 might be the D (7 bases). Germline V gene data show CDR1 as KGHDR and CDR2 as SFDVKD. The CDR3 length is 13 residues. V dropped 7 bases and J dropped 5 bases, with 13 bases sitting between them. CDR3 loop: CATRAGAVETQYF. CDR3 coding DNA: TGTGCCACCAGGGCGGGGGCAGTGGAGACCCAGTACTTC.

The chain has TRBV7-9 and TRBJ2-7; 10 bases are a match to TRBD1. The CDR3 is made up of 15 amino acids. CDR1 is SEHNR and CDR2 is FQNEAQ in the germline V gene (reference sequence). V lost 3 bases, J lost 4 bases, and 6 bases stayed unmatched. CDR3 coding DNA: TGTGCCAGCAGCTTCCCGGACAGGGGGTTATACGAGCAGTACTTC. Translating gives CASSFPDRGLYEQYF.

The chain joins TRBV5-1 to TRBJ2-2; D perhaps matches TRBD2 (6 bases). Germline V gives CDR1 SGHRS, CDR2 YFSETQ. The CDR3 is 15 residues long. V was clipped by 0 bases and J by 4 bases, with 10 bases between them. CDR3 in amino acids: CASSLVGGTTGELFF. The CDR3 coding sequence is TGCGCCAGCAGCTTGGTAGGAGGGACCACCGGGGAGCTGTTTTTT.

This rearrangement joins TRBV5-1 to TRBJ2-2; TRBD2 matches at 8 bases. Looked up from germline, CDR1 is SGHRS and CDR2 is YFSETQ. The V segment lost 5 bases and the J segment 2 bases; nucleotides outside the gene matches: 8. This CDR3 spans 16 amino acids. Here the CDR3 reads CASSHIAGLNTGELFF. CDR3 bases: TGCGCCAGCAGTCATATAGCGGGGCTCAACACCGGGGAGCTGTTTTTT.

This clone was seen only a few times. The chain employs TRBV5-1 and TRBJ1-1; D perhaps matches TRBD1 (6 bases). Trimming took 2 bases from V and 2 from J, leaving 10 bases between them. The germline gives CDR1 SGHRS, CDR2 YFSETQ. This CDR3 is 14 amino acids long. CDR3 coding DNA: TGCGCCAGCAGCTTCAGGGGCCAAAACACTGAAGCTTTCTTT. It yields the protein CASSFRGQNTEAFF.

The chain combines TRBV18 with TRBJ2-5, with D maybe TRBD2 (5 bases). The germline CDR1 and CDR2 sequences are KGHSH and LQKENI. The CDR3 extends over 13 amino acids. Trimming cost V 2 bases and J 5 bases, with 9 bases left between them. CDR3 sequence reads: CASSPGQRETQYF. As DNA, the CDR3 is TGTGCCAGCTCACCAGGTCAGCGGGAGACCCAGTACTTC.

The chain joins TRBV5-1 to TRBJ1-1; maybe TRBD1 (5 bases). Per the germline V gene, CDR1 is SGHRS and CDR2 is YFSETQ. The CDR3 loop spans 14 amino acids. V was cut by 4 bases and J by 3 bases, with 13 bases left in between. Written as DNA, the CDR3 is TGCGCCAGCAGCGGGAGGGGCTCGGACACTGAAGCTTTCTTT. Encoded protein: CASSGRGSDTEAFF.

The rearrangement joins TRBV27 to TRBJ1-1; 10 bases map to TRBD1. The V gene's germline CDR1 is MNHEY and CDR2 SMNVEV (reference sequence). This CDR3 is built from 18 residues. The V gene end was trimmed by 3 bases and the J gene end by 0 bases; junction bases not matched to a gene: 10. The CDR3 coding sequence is TGTGCCAGCAGTTTGGGTGGGGGACAGGGGCCGATGAACACTGAAGCTTTCTTT. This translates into CASSLGGGQGPMNTEAFF.

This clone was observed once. The CDR3 DNA follows: TGTGCCAGCAGCTTGAGGCCTAACGTCGGCGGCAACAATGAGCAGTTCTTC. Protein product: CASSLRPNVGGNNEQFF. The V gene is TRBV5-5, the J gene TRBJ2-1; unclear D gene. Trimming stripped 1 base from V and 5 bases from J, with 19 bases between. There are 17 residues in the CDR3. The V gene's germline CDR1 is SGHKS and CDR2 YYEKEE (reference sequence).

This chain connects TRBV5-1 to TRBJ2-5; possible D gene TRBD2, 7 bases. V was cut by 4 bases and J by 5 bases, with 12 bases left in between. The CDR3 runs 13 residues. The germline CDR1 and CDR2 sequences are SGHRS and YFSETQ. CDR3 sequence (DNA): TGCGCCAGCAGCCCCCCGGGGGGCGAGACCCAGTACTTC. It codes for CASSPPGGETQYF.

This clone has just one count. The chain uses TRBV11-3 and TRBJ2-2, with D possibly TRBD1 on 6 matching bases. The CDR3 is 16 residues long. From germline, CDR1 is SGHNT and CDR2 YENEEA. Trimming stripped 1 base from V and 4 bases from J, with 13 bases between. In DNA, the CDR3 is TGTGCCAGCAGCTTAGGCAGGGGAGAGTTCACCGGGGAGCTGTTTTTT. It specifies CASSLGRGEFTGELFF.

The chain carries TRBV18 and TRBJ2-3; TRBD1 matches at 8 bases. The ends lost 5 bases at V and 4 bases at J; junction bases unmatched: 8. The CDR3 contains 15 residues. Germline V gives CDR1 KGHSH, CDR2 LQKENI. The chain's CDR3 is CASSSRQGIPDTQYF. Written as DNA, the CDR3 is TGTGCCAGCTCATCGCGACAGGGGATTCCAGATACGCAGTATTTT.

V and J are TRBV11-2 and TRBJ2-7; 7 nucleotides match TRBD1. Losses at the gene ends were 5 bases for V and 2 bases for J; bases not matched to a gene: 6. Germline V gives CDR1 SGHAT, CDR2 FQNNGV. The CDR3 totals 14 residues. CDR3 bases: TGTGCCAGCAGCGCGACAGGGTCCCCCTACGAGCAGTACTTC. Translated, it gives CASSATGSPYEQYF.

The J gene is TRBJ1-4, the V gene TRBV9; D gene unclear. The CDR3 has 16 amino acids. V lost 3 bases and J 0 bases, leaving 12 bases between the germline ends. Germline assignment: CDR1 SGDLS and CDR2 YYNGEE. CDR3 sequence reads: CASSATGGSTNEKLFF. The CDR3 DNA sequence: TGTGCCAGCAGCGCAACGGGAGGCTCAACTAATGAAAAACTGTTTTTT.

The CDR3: CASSRKVGDLPGNEQFF. In DNA, the CDR3 is TGTGCCAGCAGTCGGAAGGTGGGAGACCTTCCGGGTAATGAGCAGTTCTTC. The chain uses TRBV7-8 and TRBJ2-1; D possibly corresponds to TRBD2 (5 bases). The CDR3 sequence is 17 residues long. The V end was cut by 6 bases, the J end by 7 bases, with 25 bases between. Germline CDR1 and CDR2: SGHVS and FQNEAQ.